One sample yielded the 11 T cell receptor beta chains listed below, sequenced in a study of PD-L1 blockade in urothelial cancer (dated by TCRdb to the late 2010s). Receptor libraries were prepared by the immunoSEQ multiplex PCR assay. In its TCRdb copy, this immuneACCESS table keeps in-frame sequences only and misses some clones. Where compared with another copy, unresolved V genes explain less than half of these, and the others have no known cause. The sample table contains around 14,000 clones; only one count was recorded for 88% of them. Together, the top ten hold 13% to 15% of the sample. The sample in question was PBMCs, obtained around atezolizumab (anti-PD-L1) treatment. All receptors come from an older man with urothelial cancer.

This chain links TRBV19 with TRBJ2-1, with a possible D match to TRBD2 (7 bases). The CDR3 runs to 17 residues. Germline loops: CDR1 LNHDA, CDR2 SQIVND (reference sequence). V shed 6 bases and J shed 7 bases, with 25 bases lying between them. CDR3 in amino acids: CASRKEGRGLVGNEQFF. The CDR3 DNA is TGTGCCAGTAGAAAAGAGGGGCGGGGGCTGGTTGGTAATGAGCAGTTCTTC.

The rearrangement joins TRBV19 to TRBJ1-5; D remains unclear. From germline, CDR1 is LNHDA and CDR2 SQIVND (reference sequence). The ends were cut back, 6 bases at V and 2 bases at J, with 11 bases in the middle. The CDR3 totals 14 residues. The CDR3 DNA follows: TGTGCCAGTAGCGCGGCCCCGGGCAATCAGCCCCAGCATTTT. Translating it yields CASSAAPGNQPQHF.

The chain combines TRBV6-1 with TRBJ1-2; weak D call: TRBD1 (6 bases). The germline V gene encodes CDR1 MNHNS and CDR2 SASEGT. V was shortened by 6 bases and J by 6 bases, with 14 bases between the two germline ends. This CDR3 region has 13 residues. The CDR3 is CASRTNRDDGYTF. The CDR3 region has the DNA TGTGCCAGCAGAACAAACAGGGATGATGGCTACACCTTC.

The CDR3 is CASSSGDRGTYEQYF. The CDR3 nucleotides are TGTGCCAGCAGTTCAGGGGACAGGGGGACCTACGAGCAGTACTTC. The rearrangement joins TRBV28 to TRBJ2-7, with 11 bases aligning to TRBD1. The CDR3 length is 15 residues. Germline CDR1 is MDHEN and CDR2 is SYDVKM. V trimming: 4 bases; J trimming: 2 bases; junction bases outside the gene matches: 4.

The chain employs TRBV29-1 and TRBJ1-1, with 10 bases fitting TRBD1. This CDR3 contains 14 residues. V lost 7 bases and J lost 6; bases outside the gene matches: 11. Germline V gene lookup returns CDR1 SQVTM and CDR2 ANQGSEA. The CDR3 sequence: CSGQTGTGVSEAFF. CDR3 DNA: TGCAGCGGACAAACCGGGACAGGGGTCTCTGAAGCTTTCTTT.

CDR3 protein: CASSLGAGPTYEQYF. The CDR3, as DNA: TGTGCCAGCAGCTTAGGGGCAGGGCCTACCTACGAGCAGTACTTC. This chain joins TRBV7-6 and TRBJ2-7; maybe TRBD1 (5 bases). Trimming removed 1 base from V and 2 bases from J, with 12 bases in between. Germline assignment: CDR1 SGHVS and CDR2 FNYEAQ. The CDR3 contains 15 residues.

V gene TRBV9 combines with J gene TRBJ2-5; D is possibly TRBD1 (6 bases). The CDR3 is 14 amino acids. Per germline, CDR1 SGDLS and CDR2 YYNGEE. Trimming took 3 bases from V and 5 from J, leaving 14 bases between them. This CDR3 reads CASSAQGYRETQYF. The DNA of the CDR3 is TGTGCCAGCAGCGCACAGGGTTATAGGGAGACCCAGTACTTC.

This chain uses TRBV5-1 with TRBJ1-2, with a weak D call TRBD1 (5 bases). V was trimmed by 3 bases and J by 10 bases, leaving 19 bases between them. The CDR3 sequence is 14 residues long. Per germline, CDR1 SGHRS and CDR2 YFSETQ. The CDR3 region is CASSWDPGVAAYTF. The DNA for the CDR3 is TGCGCCAGCAGCTGGGATCCGGGGGTAGCTGCCTACACCTTC.

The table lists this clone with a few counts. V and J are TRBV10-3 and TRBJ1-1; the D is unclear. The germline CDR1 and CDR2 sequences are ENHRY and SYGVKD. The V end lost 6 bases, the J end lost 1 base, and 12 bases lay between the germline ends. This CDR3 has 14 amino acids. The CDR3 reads CAISTSGGNTEAFF. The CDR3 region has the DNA TGTGCCATCAGCACCTCTGGAGGGAACACTGAAGCTTTCTTT.

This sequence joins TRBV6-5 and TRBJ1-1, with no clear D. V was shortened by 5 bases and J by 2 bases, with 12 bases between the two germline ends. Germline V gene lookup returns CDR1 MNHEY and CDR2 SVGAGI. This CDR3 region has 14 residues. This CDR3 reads CASSDGLINTEAFF. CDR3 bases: TGTGCCAGCAGTGACGGACTGATAAACACTGAAGCTTTCTTT.

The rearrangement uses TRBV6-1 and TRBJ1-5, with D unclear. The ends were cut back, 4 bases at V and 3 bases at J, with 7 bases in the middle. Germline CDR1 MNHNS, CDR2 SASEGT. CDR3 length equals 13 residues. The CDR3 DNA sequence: TGTGCCAGCAGTGTAAGCGCCAATCAGCCCCAGCATTTT. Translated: CASSVSANQPQHF.